The entry that follows covers one TCR beta chain sequence. These data originate in a study of OX40 agonist ivuxolimab in advanced cancers. Across the study: Partial responses occurred in Three dose-escalation patients, one with hepatocellular carcinoma and two with cutaneous melanoma.

Trimming removed 3 bases from V and 6 bases from J, with 9 bases in between. CDR3 length: 13 residues. Germline V gene sequence: CDR1 MDHEN, CDR2 SYDVKM. The assay was immunoSEQ multiplex PCR, and TCRdb's table has in-frame clones only and misses some. The sample lists more than 55,000 clones; around 90% were seen once. The receptor was derived from an adult with an advanced solid tumor such as melanoma, head and neck, liver or kidney cancer. The chain employs TRBV28 and TRBJ1-5; weak D call: TRBD1 (6 bases). The input for sequencing was CD4+ or CD8+ T cells sorted from blood, taken in a trial of the OX40 agonist ivuxolimab. The CDR3 bases are TGTGCCAGCAGTTTTAGGGGGTTTCAGCCCCAGCATTTT. Translation gives CASSFRGFQPQHF.